This is a list of T cell receptor beta chains from one sample in a study of radiotherapy plus CTLA-4 blockade in lung cancer. Clones were read by immunoSEQ multiplex PCR, and TCRdb kept only the in-frame ones, dropping some. The data contain 55,000 to 80,000 clones, around 90% of them singletons. This specimen was peripheral blood, taken from a patient treated with radiotherapy plus ipilimumab. These receptors came from a human donor with non-small cell lung cancer that progressed on radiotherapy plus ipilimumab. Each CDR3 is given with its conserved first and last residue. The D gene is left open where the match is weak.

D gene: -
J gene: TRBJ2-1
V gene: TRBV6-4
CDR3 protein: CASSEDGSSYNEQFF
CDR3 DNA: TGTGCCAGCAGTGAGGACGGGAGCTCCTACAATGAGCAGTTCTTC

D gene: -
J gene: TRBJ1-2
V gene: TRBV29-1
CDR3 protein: CSVEQGFGYGYTF
CDR3 DNA: TGCAGCGTTGAACAGGGGTTCGGCTATGGCTACACCTTC

D gene: -
J gene: TRBJ1-5
V gene: TRBV27
CDR3 protein: CASSLSGGTIRGQPQHF
CDR3 DNA: TGTGCCAGCAGTTTATCGGGGGGTACCATCAGAGGGCAGCCCCAGCATTTT

D gene: TRBD1
J gene: TRBJ2-7
V gene: TRBV5-1
CDR3 protein: CASSSLGQGESEQYF
CDR3 DNA: TGCGCCAGCAGCTCCCTGGGACAGGGGGAGTCCGAGCAGTACTTC

D gene: -
J gene: TRBJ1-1
V gene: TRBV2
CDR3 protein: CASSQDTNTEAFF
CDR3 DNA: TGTGCCAGCAGTCAAGACACGAACACTGAAGCTTTCTTT

D gene: -
J gene: TRBJ1-2
V gene: TRBV9
CDR3 protein: CASSPEVGVDYGYTF
CDR3 DNA: TGTGCCAGCAGCCCCGAAGTGGGAGTAGACTATGGCTACACCTTC

D gene: TRBD1
J gene: TRBJ1-2
V gene: TRBV2
CDR3 protein: CASSEPRTGNYGYTF
CDR3 DNA: TGTGCCAGCAGTGAACCTAGGACAGGGAACTATGGCTACACCTTC

D gene: -
J gene: TRBJ2-5
V gene: TRBV28
CDR3 protein: CASSLRSQETQYF
CDR3 DNA: TGTGCCAGCAGTTTACGGTCCCAAGAGACCCAGTACTTC

D gene: -
J gene: TRBJ2-5
V gene: TRBV30
CDR3 protein: CAWSVVTGQETQYF
CDR3 DNA: TGTGCCTGGAGTGTAGTAACAGGGCAAGAGACCCAGTACTTC

D gene: -
J gene: TRBJ2-1
V gene: TRBV18
CDR3 protein: CAIQQVAYNEQFF
CDR3 DNA: TGTGCCATCCAACAGGTTGCCTACAATGAGCAGTTCTTC